The 12 T cell receptor beta chains below all came from one sample that was sequenced in a study of post-analysis software for immune sequencing data. Antigen specificity for these receptors is unknown. TCR beta libraries were prepared from cDNA with unique molecular identifiers. TCRdb fed the PCR reads into MiXCR, producing one record per CDR3 protein. The data contain 400,000 to 500,000 distinct CDR3 sequences, 39% of them singletons. General study points: Controls had lower frequencies than patients of about 5 TRBV segments, which included TRBV5-6, TRBV5-1 and TRBV20-1.

The sample consisted of blood. Receptors were obtained from a girl aged 2-10 years with multiple sclerosis.

This clonotype was seen only a few times. The chain couples TRBV2 to TRBJ1-6; D is unresolved. The germline gives CDR1 SNHLY, CDR2 FYNNEI. Trimming pared 8 bases from V and 7 bases from J, leaving 18 bases between. This CDR3 has 15 residues. The CDR3 DNA is TGTGCCAGCCGGTTAAGCGCATACCAAAATTCACCCCTCCACTTT. It translates to CASRLSAYQNSPLHF.

The chain carries TRBV5-1 and TRBJ1-1; D uncertain. This CDR3 has 15 amino acids. Germline CDR1 reads SGHRS; CDR2 reads YFSETQ. Trimming shortened V by 3 bases and J by 0 bases, and 12 bases separated the two germline ends. The CDR3 spells CASSSRGTMNTEAFF. The CDR3 DNA follows: TGCGCCAGCAGCTCGCGGGGAACCATGAACACTGAAGCTTTCTTT.

The V call is TRBV5-1, the J call TRBJ1-5; D is possibly TRBD1 (5 bases). V lost 0 bases and J 7 bases, leaving 11 bases between the germline ends. Per the germline V gene, CDR1 is SGHRS and CDR2 is YFSETQ. This CDR3 is 14 amino acids long. CDR3: CASSLEGMGQPQHF. In DNA, the CDR3 is TGCGCCAGCAGCTTGGAGGGGATGGGCCAGCCCCAGCATTTT.

The CDR3 DNA reads TGTGCCAGCAGCTTAGTTGGCGGGAGTTCACCGGGGGTGAATGAGCAGTTCTTC. Its translation: CASSLVGGSSPGVNEQFF. The genes are TRBV7-2 and TRBJ2-1, with 7 bases aligning to TRBD2. The germline gives CDR1 SGHTA, CDR2 FQGNSA. This CDR3 has 18 amino acids. The J segment lost 7 bases and the V segment lost 1 base, leaving 16 bases of the junction unmatched.

The chain couples TRBV29-1 to TRBJ2-3; D not resolved. CDR3 length equals 13 residues. Germline loops: CDR1 SQVTM, CDR2 ANQGSEA. The V end lost 0 bases, the J end lost 6 bases, and 10 bases lay between the germline ends. The CDR3 protein is CSVEDKVVDTQYF. Written as DNA, the CDR3 is TGCAGCGTTGAAGATAAAGTGGTGGATACGCAGTATTTT.

On this clonotype: One end of the junction does not line up with germline, which may come from a read error. The rearrangement uses TRBV5-1 and TRBJ2-1; 8 positions match TRBD2. CDR3 length equals 16 residues. CDR1 and CDR2 (germline): SGHRS, YFSETQ. The CDR3 coding sequence is TGCACCAGCAGCGGCACCGGGGGGGCTATGTCGAATGAGCAGTTCTTC. It encodes CTSSGTGGAMSNEQFF.

In its sample, this clonotype was seen many times. The CDR3 spells CAISEQGDEQFF. In DNA form, the CDR3 reads TGTGCCATCAGTGAGCAGGGCGATGAGCAGTTCTTC. The V call is TRBV10-3, the J call TRBJ2-1; tentatively, D is TRBD1 (5 bases). The CDR3 runs to 12 residues. Germline CDR1 reads ENHRY; CDR2 reads SYGVKD. The V gene lost 2 bases and the J gene lost 8 bases, with 7 bases spanning the gap.

This clonotype was seen a handful of times. V is TRBV28 and J is TRBJ2-7; 10 positions match TRBD1. V lost 3 bases and J lost 5; bases outside the gene matches: 7. From germline, CDR1 is MDHEN and CDR2 SYDVKM. There are 15 residues in the CDR3. This chain's CDR3 is CASSLSPGQGNEQYF. CDR3 coding DNA: TGTGCCAGCAGTTTGTCACCGGGACAGGGGAACGAGCAGTACTTC. Looking up the rest from reference TRBV28 and TRBJ2-7 gives the full variable domain: DVKVTQSSRYLVKRTGEKVFLECVQDMDHENMFWYRQDPGLGLRLIYFSYDVKMKEKGDIPEGYSVSREKKERFSLILESASTNQTSMYLCASSLSPGQGNEQYFGPGTRLTVT.

This clonotype was seen a single time. V gene TRBV4-3 combines with J gene TRBJ1-1; 9 nucleotides agree with TRBD1. This CDR3 contains 15 residues. Germline values: CDR1 LGHNA, CDR2 YSLEER. The ends lost 0 bases at V and 6 bases at J; junction bases unmatched: 5. For the CDR3, the DNA is TGCGCCAGCAGCCAAGACCGGGACAGGGTCTCTGAAGCTTTCTTT. Protein product: CASSQDRDRVSEAFF.

The V gene is TRBV10-3, the J gene TRBJ1-5; perhaps TRBD1 as D (6 bases). Trimming cost V 3 bases and J 4 bases, with 13 bases left between them. The length of the CDR3 is 15 residues. Germline V gene sequence: CDR1 ENHRY, CDR2 SYGVKD. In DNA form, the CDR3 reads TGTGCCATCAGTGAAACTGGAGGGGGTAATCAGCCCCAGCATTTT. Amino acid sequence: CAISETGGGNQPQHF.

The J gene is TRBJ1-2, the V gene TRBV10-3; 7 bases line up with TRBD1. The CDR3 is 19 amino acids. The V gene's germline CDR1 is ENHRY and CDR2 SYGVKD. Losses at the gene ends were 2 bases for V and 1 base for J; bases not matched to a gene: 16. Here the CDR3 reads CAISERRPGQFPFNYGYTF. The DNA of the CDR3 is TGTGCCATCAGTGAGCGTCGGCCGGGACAGTTCCCCTTTAACTATGGCTACACCTTC.

This clonotype was seen more than once but under ten times. The chain carries TRBV6-5 and TRBJ2-3, with 10 bases that match TRBD2. The V and J ends lost 0 bases and 0 bases, in that order; junction bases with no gene match: 9. The germline V gene has CDR1 MNHEY and CDR2 SVGAGI. The CDR3 sequence is 19 residues long. DNA of the CDR3: TGTGCCAGCAGTTACTCCAAGGAGCGGGAGGGCCCTAGCACAGATACGCAGTATTTT. This gives the protein CASSYSKEREGPSTDTQYF.